Following are 8 T cell receptor beta chains from one sample sequenced in a study of blood T cell repertoires in COVID-19. Assay used: immunoSEQ multiplex PCR; TCRdb lists only in-frame clones, some missing. The sample carries some 150,000 clones, just under 85% recorded once. The material sequenced was peripheral blood. All receptors come from a man aged 40-50 years who had recovered from COVID-19.

The V call is TRBV19, the J call TRBJ1-2; D uncertain. The length of the CDR3 is 9 residues. Deletions cut 10 bases from V and 12 bases from J, with 12 bases between. The germline CDR1 and CDR2 sequences are LNHDA and SQIVND (reference sequence). DNA for the CDR3: TGTGCCAAAGAGGTGGTGAACACCTTC. Protein sequence: CAKEVVNTF.

This clone came up a few times. The CDR3 coding sequence is TGTGCCAGCAGCATAACCGGGTCAGCAGTAGATACGCAGTATTTT. This codes for CASSITGSAVDTQYF. V gene TRBV6-2 or TRBV6-3 combines with J gene TRBJ2-3; D is uncertain. The V gene's germline CDR1 is MNHEY and CDR2 SVGEGT. Trimming removed 6 bases from V and 5 bases from J, with 18 bases in between. The CDR3 covers 15 residues.

The chain has TRBV7-9 and TRBJ2-1; D remains ambiguous. Trimming removed 0 bases at V and 4 bases at J, with 7 bases between. Germline-derived CDR1 and CDR2 are SEHNR and FQNEAQ (reference sequence). The CDR3 consists of 14 residues. As DNA, the CDR3 is TGTGCCAGCAGCTTAGCTAGCTTTTACAATGAGCAGTTCTTC. Encoded protein: CASSLASFYNEQFF.

The chain joins TRBV28 to TRBJ2-1; 14 bases are shared with TRBD2. V was clipped by 3 bases and J by 10 bases; unmatched bases: 2. The germline V gene has CDR1 MDHEN and CDR2 SYDVKM. The CDR3 loop spans 14 amino acids. The CDR3 coding sequence is TGTGCCAGCAGTTTCGGGACTAGCGGGAGCGAGCAGTTCTTC. Amino acid sequence: CASSFGTSGSEQFF.

The genes are TRBV9 and TRBJ1-3, with unresolved D. V was shortened by 4 bases and J by 0 bases, with 14 bases between the two germline ends. CDR3 length: 16 residues. CDR1 and CDR2 (germline): SGDLS, YYNGEE. DNA for the CDR3: TGTGCCAGCAGCCCACTAGGTCGGTCCTCTGGAAACACCATATATTTT. Its translation: CASSPLGRSSGNTIYF. Looking up the rest from reference TRBV9 and TRBJ1-3 gives the full variable domain: DSGVTQTPKHLITATGQRVTLRCSPRSGDLSVYWYQQSLDQGLQFLIQYYNGEERAKGNILERFSAQQFPDLHSELNLSSLELGDSALYFCASSPLGRSSGNTIYFGEGSWLTVV.

The chain links TRBV7-9 to TRBJ1-1, with D hard to call. Trimming pared 5 bases from V and 9 bases from J, leaving 13 bases between. The CDR3 contains 12 residues. The germline gives CDR1 SEHNR, CDR2 FQNEAQ (reference sequence). This chain's CDR3 is CASSPEGGKAFF. CDR3 coding DNA: TGTGCCAGCAGCCCTGAAGGAGGGAAAGCTTTCTTT.

This chain joins TRBV9 and TRBJ2-3, with 11 bases identical to TRBD2. Germline CDR1 reads SGDLS; CDR2 reads YYNGEE. V was pared by 0 bases and J by 0 bases, with 0 bases of the junction left unmatched. This CDR3 is built from 16 residues. CDR3 DNA sequence: TGTGCCAGCAGCGTAGGGACTAGCGGGAGCACAGATACGCAGTATTTT. It yields the protein CASSVGTSGSTDTQYF.

The rearrangement joins TRBV9 to TRBJ2-1; 9 bases are a match to TRBD2. Germline CDR1 is SGDLS and CDR2 is YYNGEE. Trimming removed 0 bases from V and 9 bases from J; junction bases left unmatched: 7. The CDR3 sequence is 15 residues long. The CDR3 here is CASSVEAGGRGEQFF. In nucleotides, the CDR3 is TGTGCCAGCAGCGTAGAAGCGGGGGGTAGGGGTGAGCAGTTCTTC.